The present TCR beta chain was sequenced within a study of T cell changes during pregnancy in multiple sclerosis. The repertoire was sequenced with immunoSEQ multiplex PCR; TCRdb's copy has only in-frame clones and lacks some. The data show 30,000 to 35,000 clones, 85% to 90% seen once. V shed 7 bases and J 2 bases; nucleotides not matched to a gene: 11. This CDR3 contains 17 residues. Germline CDR1 LNHDA, CDR2 SQIVND (reference sequence). This chain uses TRBV19 with TRBJ2-5; 12 positions agree with TRBD2. The material was CD4+ T cells from peripheral blood mononuclear cells, obtained in the first trimester of pregnancy. This receptor was identified in a female donor in good health, enrolled as a control in a pregnancy study. CDR3 residues: CASTKIGLAGGQETQYF. Written as DNA, the CDR3 is TGTGCCAGTACAAAAATCGGGCTAGCGGGGGGGCAAGAGACCCAGTACTTC.